A single sample is the source of the 30 T cell receptor beta chains below, sequenced in a study of cytomegalovirus exposure and HLA in healthy donors. PCR used 60 Vbeta primers and 13 Jbeta primers. Here immunoSEQ multiplex PCR was the method, and the copy in TCRdb shows in-frame clones only, minus some. The sample records approximately 75,000 clones, 74% being singletons. The specimen sequenced was PBMCs. The receptors originated from a woman aged 55-70 years in good health and CMV-seropositive.

This clone is deemed medium-sized (0.01 to 0.1%). The chain combines TRBV2 with TRBJ2-7; TRBD2 agrees at 13 bases. The CDR3 is made up of 14 amino acids. Germline V CDR1 and CDR2: SNHLY, FYNNEI. J gave up 7 bases and V 8 bases, and 8 bases lay outside the gene matches. CDR3 in amino acids: CASRGTSGMGEQYF. The CDR3 DNA reads TGTGCCAGCCGAGGGACTAGCGGGATGGGGGAGCAGTACTTC. The variable domain in full, completed from reference TRBV2 and TRBJ2-7, reads EPEVTQTPSHQVTQMGQEVILRCVPISNHLYFYWYRQILGQKVEFLVSFYNNEISEKSEIFDDQFSVERPDGSNFTLKIRSTKLEDSAMYFCASRGTSGMGEQYFGPGTRLTVT.

The chain has TRBV30 and TRBJ2-1, with TRBD2 as a possible D gene (6 bases). This CDR3 contains 13 residues. Germline V gene sequence: CDR1 GTSNPN, CDR2 SVGIG (reference sequence). V lost 8 bases, J lost 9 bases, and 20 bases lay in between. This CDR3 is CAGSEPGGAEQFF. Here the CDR3 DNA reads TGTGCCGGCTCCGAACCCGGGGGTGCTGAGCAGTTCTTC.

This chain joins TRBV7-6 and TRBJ2-5; no reliable D call. Germline-derived CDR1 and CDR2 are SGHVS and FNYEAQ. This CDR3 spans 11 amino acids. V was trimmed by 5 bases and J by 2 bases, leaving 3 bases between them. CDR3 DNA sequence: TGTGCCAGCAGCCCTCAAGAGACCCAGTACTTC. It specifies CASSPQETQYF.

V and J are TRBV28 and TRBJ1-2; D is ambiguous. CDR1 MDHEN and CDR2 SYDVKM come from the germline V gene. V shed 3 bases and J shed 8 bases, with 16 bases lying between them. This CDR3 has 14 residues. CDR3 in amino acids: CASSLTLGIRGYTF. The CDR3 bases are TGTGCCAGCAGTTTGACTCTCGGGATTCGGGGCTACACCTTC.

This sequence joins TRBV7-9 and TRBJ1-1; D unresolved. V was shortened by 3 bases and J by 8 bases, with 7 bases between the two germline ends. The CDR3 consists of 11 residues. Germline V gene sequence: CDR1 SEHNR, CDR2 FQNEAQ (reference sequence). This chain's CDR3 is CASSFTVEAFF. The DNA for the CDR3 is TGTGCCAGCAGCTTTACAGTGGAAGCTTTCTTT.

The chain links TRBV5-6 to TRBJ1-1, with a possible D match to TRBD1 (6 bases). The V end lost 0 bases, the J end lost 6 bases, and 18 bases lay between the germline ends. In germline, CDR1 is SGHDT, CDR2 YYEEEE. This CDR3 has 16 residues. CDR3 DNA sequence: TGTGCCAGCAGCTTGGTAGGGACCAACAGGGTTCCTGAAGCTTTCTTT. Protein: CASSLVGTNRVPEAFF.

J is TRBJ1-5 and V is TRBV2; D unresolved. The germline V gene encodes CDR1 SNHLY and CDR2 FYNNEI. This CDR3 spans 13 amino acids. V gave up 11 bases and J gave up 3 bases, with 14 bases separating them. CDR3 amino acids: CAGGVVSNQPQHF. CDR3 sequence (DNA): TGTGCCGGAGGCGTGGTATCCAATCAGCCCCAGCATTTT.

This clone was found a few times. The rearrangement links TRBV6-5 to TRBJ1-4; D is perhaps TRBD1 (5 bases). Trimming left V 3 bases short and J 6 bases short, with 8 bases between. This CDR3 region has 13 residues. The germline CDR1 and CDR2 sequences are MNHEY and SVGAGI. The CDR3 loop is CASSYSGDEKLFF. The DNA of the CDR3 is TGTGCCAGCAGTTATTCGGGGGATGAAAAACTGTTTTTT.

This chain connects TRBV7-6 to TRBJ1-5, with TRBD1 matching 9 bases. This CDR3 has 14 amino acids. The junction had 3 bases not matched to a gene; V was cut back by 5 bases and J by 4 bases. In germline, CDR1 is SGHVS, CDR2 FNYEAQ. CDR3 DNA sequence: TGTGCCAGCAGCCCGGACAGGGGTAATCAGCCCCAGCATTTT. Translated: CASSPDRGNQPQHF.

The chain employs TRBV30 and TRBJ1-3; 7 positions agree with TRBD1. The CDR3 is 15 amino acids. V trimming: 1 base; J trimming: 4 bases; junction bases outside the gene matches: 7. Germline CDR1 reads GTSNPN; CDR2 reads SVGIG (reference sequence). CDR3 in amino acids: CAWSAATGYGNTIYF. CDR3 nucleotide sequence: TGTGCCTGGAGTGCTGCGACAGGGTACGGAAACACCATATATTTT.

This clone was observed a single time. The chain couples TRBV10-3 to TRBJ2-1, with D hard to call. Germline CDR1 reads ENHRY; CDR2 reads SYGVKD. The V end lost 8 bases, the J end lost 5 bases, and 7 bases lay between the germline ends. There are 11 residues in the CDR3. The CDR3 coding sequence is TGTGCCATCTCCCCAGACAATGAGCAGTTCTTC. It is translated as CAISPDNEQFF.

The chain is built from TRBV6-1 and TRBJ2-5; 11 positions agree with TRBD2. Germline lookup yields CDR1 MNHNS and CDR2 SASEGT. V was pared by 6 bases and J by 2 bases, with 5 bases of the junction left unmatched. The CDR3 extends over 15 amino acids. The CDR3 DNA follows: TGTGCCAGCAGAGTTACTAGCGGGGGACAAGAGACCCAGTACTTC. Translated, it gives CASRVTSGGQETQYF.

V gene TRBV7-9 combines with J gene TRBJ1-1; no firm D call. The CDR3 has 14 residues. CDR1 and CDR2 (germline): SEHNR, FQNEAQ (reference sequence). V lost 1 base, J lost 8 bases, and 14 bases lay in between. CDR3 residues: CASSLGLPTSEAFF. The CDR3 coding sequence is TGTGCCAGCAGCTTAGGCCTGCCGACTTCGGAAGCTTTCTTT.

V usage is TRBV15 and J usage is TRBJ1-4; the D gene is possibly TRBD1 (6 bases). The germline V gene encodes CDR1 LNHNV and CDR2 YYDKDF (reference sequence). V was shortened by 0 bases and J by 5 bases, with 10 bases between the two germline ends. The CDR3 totals 15 residues. The CDR3 coding sequence is TGTGCCACCAGCAGAGATCAGGGGCTAAATGAAAAACTGTTTTTT. Its protein product is CATSRDQGLNEKLFF.

Details on this clone: One junction end disagrees with the germline gene, perhaps due to a read error. The genes are TRBV6-5 and TRBJ2-7; 9 bases map to TRBD1. This CDR3 region has 15 residues. Germline CDR1 MNHEY, CDR2 SVGAGI. The chain's CDR3 is CASSPWTGDSSEQYF. The CDR3 DNA follows: TGTGCCAGCAGTCCCTGGACAGGGGACTCCTCCGAGCAGTACTTC.

The gene calls are TRBV5-1 and TRBJ2-3, with a possible D match to TRBD1 (5 bases). Trimming removed 6 bases from V and 0 bases from J, with 11 bases in between. Per the germline V gene, CDR1 is SGHRS and CDR2 is YFSETQ. There are 14 residues in the CDR3. Here the CDR3 DNA reads TGCGCCAGCAACCGAGACAGCAGCACAGATACGCAGTATTTT. Amino acids: CASNRDSSTDTQYF.

The chain carries TRBV10-2 and TRBJ1-1; 7 positions match TRBD1. CDR1 and CDR2 from the germline V gene are WSHSY and SAAADI. CDR3 length equals 12 residues. V was clipped by 10 bases and J by 3 bases; unmatched bases: 5. The CDR3 bases are TGCGCCACGCGGGACAGTCACACTGAAGCTTTCTTT. It yields the protein CATRDSHTEAFF.

A single count supports this clone. J is TRBJ1-2 and V is TRBV30; possible D gene TRBD1, 5 bases. The CDR3 is 13 amino acids. Germline V lookup: CDR1 GTSNPN, CDR2 SVGIG (reference sequence). V was trimmed by 8 bases and J by 6 bases, leaving 19 bases between them. The CDR3 protein is CAGHLREGHGYTF. Written as DNA, the CDR3 is TGTGCCGGACACCTACGGGAGGGCCATGGCTACACCTTC.

The chain combines TRBV5-1 with TRBJ1-6, with 8 bases fitting TRBD1. In germline, CDR1 is SGHRS, CDR2 YFSETQ. The CDR3 is 15 amino acids. Trimming took 4 bases from V and 9 from J; bases not matched to a gene: 9. The CDR3 loop is CASSTWTGKVSPLHF. CDR3 in DNA: TGCGCCAGCAGCACCTGGACAGGGAAGGTTTCACCCCTCCACTTT.

V usage is TRBV10-3 and J usage is TRBJ1-3; D remains unclear. Per the germline V gene, CDR1 is ENHRY and CDR2 is SYGVKD. Between the trimmed V and J ends, which lost 3 bases and 1 base, there was a span of 4 bases. The CDR3 runs to 13 residues. CDR3 residues: CAISDQSGNTIYF. The CDR3 nucleotides are TGTGCCATCAGTGATCAGTCTGGAAACACCATATATTTT.

A note on this clone: Compared with germline, one end of the junction differs, possibly owing to a read error. The chain joins TRBV29-1 to TRBJ2-5; unclear D gene. CDR1 and CDR2 (germline): SQVTM, ANQGSEA. This CDR3 contains 11 residues. CDR3 sequence reads: CSAEAQETQYF. The CDR3 region has the DNA TGCAGCGCTGAAGCGCAAGAGACCCAGTACTTC.

The genes are TRBV7-6 and TRBJ2-7; maybe TRBD2 (6 bases). With 1 base removed from V and 4 bases from J, the gap between germline ends came to 11 bases. There are 14 residues in the CDR3. Germline V gene data show CDR1 as SGHVS and CDR2 as FNYEAQ. CDR3 in amino acids: CASSLVAEGYEQYF. The CDR3 coding sequence is TGTGCCAGCAGCTTAGTCGCGGAGGGGTACGAGCAGTACTTC.

This clone was observed a few times. For the CDR3, the DNA is TGCGCCAGCAGCTTGGAATACAGGGAATCGGGCGAGCAGTACTTC. Translating it yields CASSLEYRESGEQYF. The rearrangement links TRBV5-1 to TRBJ2-7; D may be TRBD1 (6 bases). Germline V CDR1 and CDR2: SGHRS, YFSETQ. Between the trimmed V and J ends, which lost 0 bases and 6 bases, there was a span of 16 bases. This CDR3 spans 15 amino acids.

The chain couples TRBV2 to TRBJ1-3; no clear D. The CDR3 consists of 17 residues. V dropped 0 bases and J dropped 3 bases, with 15 bases sitting between them. Germline V gene data show CDR1 as SNHLY and CDR2 as FYNNEI. DNA for the CDR3: TGTGCCAGCAGTGAAGCCCTCGGAAGGAGCGATGGAAACACCATATATTTT. Encoded protein: CASSEALGRSDGNTIYF.

The chain combines TRBV7-9 with TRBJ2-3; the match to TRBD1 covers 10 bases. CDR1 and CDR2 from the germline V gene are SEHNR and FQNEAQ (reference sequence). V lost 4 bases, J lost 2 bases, and 6 bases stayed unmatched. CDR3 size: 16 residues. CDR3 sequence reads: CASSSGTGDFTDTQYF. In DNA, the CDR3 is TGTGCCAGCAGCTCCGGGACAGGGGATTTCACAGATACGCAGTATTTT.

The rearrangement uses TRBV30 and TRBJ1-5, with D possibly being TRBD1 (5 bases). The ends were cut back, 7 bases at V and 2 bases at J, with 9 bases in the middle. The CDR3 covers 12 residues. Germline loops: CDR1 GTSNPN, CDR2 SVGIG (reference sequence). CDR3: CAYNRRNQPQHF. CDR3 nucleotides: TGTGCCTACAACAGGCGCAATCAGCCCCAGCATTTT.

The chain uses TRBV5-5 and TRBJ1-5; D gene ambiguous. The CDR3 has 12 amino acids. V was cut by 4 bases and J by 4 bases, with 6 bases left in between. CDR1 and CDR2 (germline): SGHKS, YYEKEE (reference sequence). CDR3 DNA sequence: TGTGCCAGCAGCCGAGGGAATCAGCCCCAGCATTTT. It yields the protein CASSRGNQPQHF.

The sample holds a few counts of this clone. The chain is built from TRBV2 and TRBJ1-5, with a weak D call TRBD1 (6 bases). Trimming removed 6 bases from V and 1 base from J, with 10 bases in between. Per the germline V gene, CDR1 is SNHLY and CDR2 is FYNNEI. This CDR3 is built from 14 residues. CDR3 bases: TGTGCCAGCAGGGGGGACACGAGCAATCAGCCCCAGCATTTT. This sequence encodes CASRGDTSNQPQHF. The whole variable domain, remainder taken from reference TRBV2 and TRBJ1-5, is EPEVTQTPSHQVTQMGQEVILRCVPISNHLYFYWYRQILGQKVEFLVSFYNNEISEKSEIFDDQFSVERPDGSNFTLKIRSTKLEDSAMYFCASRGDTSNQPQHFGDGTRLSIL.

In this sample, this clone turned up once. V usage is TRBV7-9 and J usage is TRBJ2-5, with a possible D match to TRBD1 (7 bases). CDR3 length: 15 amino acids. V lost 5 bases, J lost 5 bases, and 18 bases lay in between. The germline V gene has CDR1 SEHNR and CDR2 FQNEAQ (reference sequence). CDR3 sequence: CASSAQGRPTETQYF. DNA of the CDR3: TGTGCCAGCAGCGCACAGGGGAGGCCCACCGAGACCCAGTACTTC.

This clone was counted a few times. V gene TRBV5-1 combines with J gene TRBJ1-1, with a possible D match to TRBD1 (5 bases). The CDR3 has 11 residues. The germline V gene encodes CDR1 SGHRS and CDR2 YFSETQ. Trimming cost V 5 bases and J 8 bases, with 10 bases left between them. The CDR3 DNA follows: TGCGCCAGCAGGTCGGACAACGAAGCTTTCTTT. Translating it yields CASRSDNEAFF.